The sequence of this T cell receptor beta chain was determined in a study of cytomegalovirus exposure and HLA in healthy donors. Study-wide results and caveats: Later examination showed HLA-associated TCR beta chains had greater clonal expansion than equally common others. Fewer N-insertions (relative to the roughly 700-donor mean) were reportedly seen in an Asian-associated ancestry cluster in a later analysis.

The PCR made use of 60 Vbeta and 13 Jbeta primers. TCRdb's copy holds only in-frame clones and misses some; the assay was immunoSEQ multiplex PCR. Here the sample spans approximately 85,000 clones, less than 75% being singletons. Germline V CDR1 and CDR2: MDHEN, SYDVKM. The V gene lost 2 bases and the J gene lost 2 bases, with 15 bases spanning the gap. The CDR3 is 16 amino acids. Points on this clone: Its target is not known.

Healthy bone marrow donors formed the donor group. The material sequenced was PBMCs. This clonotype was sampled from a woman aged 25 to 39 in good health and CMV-seropositive. The rearrangement joins TRBV28 to TRBJ1-2; weak D call: TRBD1 (6 bases). CDR3 bases: TGTGCCAGCAGTTTAGGTGGGACATTTGGAAACTATGGCTACACCTTC. Protein product: CASSLGGTFGNYGYTF.